The rows below give T cell receptor beta chains drawn from one sample of a study of OX40 agonist ivuxolimab in advanced cancers. Profiling relied on immunoSEQ multiplex PCR, and the TCRdb table lists in-frame clones only, not all of them. The repertoire holds approximately 100,000 clones, with around 91% as singletons. This material consisted of CD4+ or CD8+ T cells sorted from blood, taken in a trial of the OX40 agonist ivuxolimab. These receptor sequences come from an adult with an advanced solid tumor such as melanoma, head and neck, liver or kidney cancer. Each CDR3 is given with its conserved first and last residue. D genes are given only for firm matches. Clone size appears in some rows only: once, few, many, or a class for an expanded clone.

size,V,D,J,DNA,CDR3
-,TRBV7-9,-,TRBJ2-6,TGTGCCAGCAGCTTAGCCGGATCTGGGGCCAACGTCCTGACTTTC,CASSLAGSGANVLTF
-,TRBV5-4,TRBD1,TRBJ1-5,TGTGCCAGCAGCTTGGGGACAGGAATTAGCAATCAGCCCCAGCATTTT,CASSLGTGISNQPQHF
once,TRBV7-9,TRBD2,TRBJ2-3,TGTGCCAGCAGCGCCCTCGGGACTAGCGGGAGTTCGGGTACGCAGTATTTT,CASSALGTSGSSGTQYF
once,TRBV4-3,-,TRBJ1-2,TGCGCCAGCAGCCAAGGAAATACAGCCTTCTATGGCTACACCTTC,CASSQGNTAFYGYTF
-,TRBV1,-,TRBJ1-3,TGCACCCCTAACAGGGATGCAAACACCATATATTTT,CTPNRDANTIYF
-,TRBV7-2,TRBD1,TRBJ2-1,TGTGCCAGCAGCTTAGCGGGACAGGGTGGCAATGAGCAGTTCTTC,CASSLAGQGGNEQFF
-,TRBV10-3,TRBD2,TRBJ2-5,TGTGCCATCACCGGACTAGCGGGAGGGGTAGAGACCCAGTACTTC,CAITGLAGGVETQYF
-,TRBV7-9,TRBD1,TRBJ2-1,TGTGCCAGCAGCTCCCGGGACAGGGGGCAGGGTGAACAGTTCTTC,CASSSRDRGQGEQFF
-,TRBV27,-,TRBJ2-5,TGTGCCAGCAGTTCGGGTCAGAACCAAGAGACCCAGTACTTC,CASSSGQNQETQYF
-,TRBV6-1,TRBD1,TRBJ2-7,TGTGCCAGCACGGAGGGGGGGACAGGGTATGACGAGCAGTACTTC,CASTEGGTGYDEQYF
-,TRBV19,TRBD1,TRBJ2-3,TGTGCCAGTAGTAAAAGACAGGGGGCGAGGGCCTATACGCAGTATTTT,CASSKRQGARAYTQYF
-,TRBV6-6,-,TRBJ1-5,TGTGCCAGCAGTTGGGACAAGAATCAGCCCCAGCATTTT,CASSWDKNQPQHF
once,TRBV5-1,-,TRBJ2-7,TGCGCCAGCGGCAATTTCCGGGACCGACACGAGCAGTACTTC,CASGNFRDRHEQYF
-,TRBV6-6,TRBD2,TRBJ2-3,TGTGCCAGCACAGGGACTAGCGGGGCGGATACGCAGTATTTT,CASTGTSGADTQYF